This TCR beta chain stems from a study of blood T cell repertoires in COVID-19 (dated by TCRdb to about 2020). General notes on the study: The collaborator samples originated in the United States, Italy and Spain and spanned the acute and convalescent phases of COVID-19. The prospective study material was composed of cDNA or gDNA derived from T cells, B-cell-depleted T cells, or PBMCs. Deeply sampled blood TCRbeta repertoires from subjects exposed to, actively infected with, or recovered from COVID-19 were included in the dataset. The repertoires were released in a freely available public database intended as a resource for research on the immune response to SARS-CoV-2. The samples were drawn from the first 160 participants of the ongoing ImmuneRACE study and from 950 to 1,500 subjects provided by 6 global collaborators. A de-identified subject ID, COVID-19 status, age in years and sex were almost always included in the sample metadata. Where available, HLA class I and class II types were taken from metadata supplied by the sample provider and were not determined by assay-based typing.

The paper's findings and limits, for the study overall: The quantity of clinical and demographic metadata differed by source and by participant and was supplied without curation.

Whole blood was collected in K2EDTA tubes by collaborating institutions according to the institutions' own protocols. Collaborator samples were shipped for TCRbeta analysis as frozen whole blood, isolated PBMCs, or DNA extracted from either sample type. TCRbeta CDR3 regions were amplified from genomic DNA using the immunoSEQ Assay, a bias-controlled multiplex PCR. Concerning the study's data processing: Nucleated cell counts per sample were estimated from amplification of reference gene primers within the assay. Sequence reads were collapsed and filtered to measure the absolute abundance of every unique TCRbeta CDR3 rearrangement. For each sample, productive Simpson clonality was calculated as the square root of Simpson's diversity index across productive rearrangements. As stored in TCRdb, this immuneACCESS dataset retains in-frame rearrangements with V and J assigned. A fraction of the clones does not appear; measured against another copy, unresolved V genes explain less than half of the discrepancy, and the remainder lacks a known reason. The V and J calls and clone size come from that table; D and trimming were worked out from the DNA. Present in this sample are around 200,000 clones, 80% to 90% of which were seen just once. 9.5% to 13% of the sample rests with the top ten.

The germline V gene provides CDR1 LGHNT and CDR2 FRNRAP. The CDR3 runs 15 residues from the cysteine to the phenylalanine. CDR3 DNA is the only sequence kept; it has 45 bases, read in frame from the first base. Ends trimmed: V by 6 bases, J by 7 bases; bases unmatched to a gene: 12. About this clone: It lacks a known antigen. No qualities accompany the bases; no much larger clone lies one base away.

This TCR was sampled from a human donor with active or convalescent COVID-19. The donor label of this sample is uncertain. Sequenced sample: peripheral blood. The V and J segments used are TRBV12-5 and TRBJ2-1; 7 central nucleotides agree with TRBD2. CDR3 region: CASGPRGRASNEQFF. The nucleotides read TGTGCTAGTGGACCCCGTGGGAGGGCTAGTAATGAGCAGTTCTTC.